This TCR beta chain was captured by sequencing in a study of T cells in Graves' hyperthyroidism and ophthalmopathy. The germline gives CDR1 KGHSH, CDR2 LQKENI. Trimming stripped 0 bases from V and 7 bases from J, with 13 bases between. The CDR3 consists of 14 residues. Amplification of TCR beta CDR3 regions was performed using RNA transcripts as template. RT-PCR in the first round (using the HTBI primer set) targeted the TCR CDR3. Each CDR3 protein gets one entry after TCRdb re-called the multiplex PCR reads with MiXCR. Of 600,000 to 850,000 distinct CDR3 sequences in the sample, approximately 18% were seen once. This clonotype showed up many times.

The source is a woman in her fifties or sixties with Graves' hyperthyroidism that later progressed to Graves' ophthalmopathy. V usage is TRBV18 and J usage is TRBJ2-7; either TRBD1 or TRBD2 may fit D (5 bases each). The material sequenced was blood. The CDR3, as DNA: TGTGCCAGCTCACCACCGGTCGGGACCCAAGAGCAGTACTTC. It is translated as CASSPPVGTQEQYF.